The 25 T cell receptor beta chains listed next were all sequenced from one sample in a study of regulatory T cells in long-lasting Graves disease. Indicated time point: newly diagnosed GD, antithyroid drugs for less than 3 months. The TCR library was made from RNA extracted from PBMCs. To make TCR beta libraries, researchers used iRepertoire HTBI primers and Arm-PCR of CDR3 regions. MiXCR was run by TCRdb on the multiplex PCR reads, yielding one entry per CDR3 protein. The data contain around 500,000 distinct CDR3 sequences, about 15% of them seen just once; the ten biggest clones take up approximately 25%. These data are also associated with another study on T cells in Graves' hyperthyroidism and ophthalmopathy.

The sequences come from peripheral blood mononuclear cells (PBMCs), collected at new diagnosis, from a patient treated with antithyroid drugs. Receptors originate from a woman aged 35 to 60 with Graves disease.

This clonotype was counted at least ten times. The chain links TRBV5-1 to TRBJ2-2, with D possibly called TRBD1 or TRBD2 (5 bases each). This CDR3 has 16 residues. Germline lookup yields CDR1 SGHRS and CDR2 YFSETQ. V lost 4 bases and J 0 bases, leaving 13 bases between the germline ends. The CDR3 DNA reads TGCGCCAGCAGCCCAGCCGGGACCGCGAACACCGGGGAGCTGTTTTTT. Amino acids: CASSPAGTANTGELFF.

As to this clonotype: This may be a read error: a much more frequent sequence differs by one nucleotide. The genes are TRBV6-2 or TRBV6-3 and TRBJ2-5; 10 nucleotides agree with TRBD2. The germline gives CDR1 MNHEY, CDR2 SVGEGT. The CDR3 is 16 amino acids. CDR3 in amino acids: CASSTWLAGDQETQHF. DNA of the CDR3: TGTGCCAGCAGTACTTGGCTAGCGGGAGATCAAGAGACCCAGCACTTC.

Worth noting for this clonotype: Given a much more abundant clone one base away, this may be a read error. This sequence joins TRBV12-3 or TRBV12-4 and TRBJ2-7, with 8 nucleotides matching TRBD2. The CDR3 covers 17 residues. Trimming took 5 bases from V and 7 from J; bases not matched to a gene: 19. In DNA, the CDR3 is TGTGCCAGCAGTCAGGGACTAGTTGGGGGCTCCTACAATGAGCAGTACTTC. It specifies CASSQGLVGGSYNEQYF.

V is TRBV24-1 and J is TRBJ2-2; D not certain. CDR1 and CDR2 (germline): KGHDR, SFDVKD. V lost 5 bases, J lost 7 bases, and 4 bases lay in between. The CDR3 extends over 11 amino acids. CDR3 bases: TGTGCCACCAGTGGAGGCGGGGAGCTGTTTTTT. This sequence encodes CATSGGGELFF.

In its sample, this clonotype was seen many times. The chain recombines TRBV6-1 with TRBJ2-7, with 13 bases that match TRBD2. The germline V gene has CDR1 MNHNS and CDR2 SASEGT. This CDR3 is 17 amino acids long. The V and J ends lost 4 bases and 2 bases, in that order; junction bases with no gene match: 8. The DNA of the CDR3 is TGTGCCAGCAGTGTGGGGACTAGCGGGGTTAATACCTACGAGCAGTACTTC. It codes for CASSVGTSGVNTYEQYF.

The chain is built from TRBV20-1 and TRBJ2-5; D tentatively reads TRBD1 or TRBD2 (5 bases each). This CDR3 is built from 14 residues. Trimming pared 0 bases from V and 5 bases from J, leaving 13 bases between. The germline V gene has CDR1 DFQATT and CDR2 SNEGSKA (reference sequence). In DNA form, the CDR3 reads TGCAGTGCTAGAGATCCGGGGCGCGGGGAGACCCAGTACTTC. This sequence encodes CSARDPGRGETQYF.

J is TRBJ1-1 and V is TRBV6-4; D gene ambiguous. This CDR3 spans 17 amino acids. V dropped 0 bases and J dropped 0 bases, with 14 bases sitting between them. CDR1 is MRHNA, CDR2 SNTAGT, per germline. This chain's CDR3 is CASSDSFDERMNTEAFF. The CDR3 coding sequence is TGTGCCAGCAGTGACTCATTCGACGAGAGGATGAACACTGAAGCTTTCTTT.

This clonotype was recorded only once. The gene calls are TRBV6-2 or TRBV6-3 and TRBJ1-3, with a tentative D call TRBD1 (5 bases). V was trimmed by 6 bases and J by 0 bases, leaving 12 bases between them. The CDR3 extends over 15 amino acids. Germline values: CDR1 MNHEY, CDR2 SVGEGT. The CDR3 DNA reads as TGTGCCAGCAGGGTGGGACTGTCCTCTGGAAACACCATATATTTT. This encodes CASRVGLSSGNTIYF.

In its sample, this clonotype was seen many times. The rearrangement joins TRBV7-9 to TRBJ2-7, with D perhaps matching TRBD1 (5 bases). CDR3 length: 13 residues. Trimming took 2 bases from V and 3 from J, leaving 8 bases between them. CDR1 SEHNR and CDR2 FQNEAQ come from the germline V gene (reference sequence). CDR3 in amino acids: CASSLWQGYEQYF. The CDR3 region has the DNA TGTGCCAGCAGCTTATGGCAGGGCTACGAGCAGTACTTC. Full variable domain (rest looked up from reference TRBV7-9 and TRBJ2-7): DTGVSQNPRHKITKRGQNVTFRCDPISEHNRLYWYRQTLGQGPEFLTYFQNEAQLEKSRLLSDRFSAERPKGSFSTLEIQRTEQGDSAMYLCASSLWQGYEQYFGPGTRLTVT.

This clonotype has just a few counts. The chain carries TRBV7-9 and TRBJ2-3, with 8 bases identical to TRBD2. The J segment lost 3 bases and the V segment lost 3 bases, leaving 8 bases of the junction unmatched. CDR3 length: 16 amino acids. CDR1 is SEHNR, CDR2 FQNEAQ, per germline (reference sequence). The CDR3 region is CASSFLTSVSTDTQYF. The CDR3 DNA is TGTGCCAGCAGCTTCCTGACTAGCGTTAGTACAGATACGCAGTATTTT.

The V call is TRBV5-1, the J call TRBJ1-3; D is possibly TRBD1 (6 bases). The V end was cut by 4 bases, the J end by 4 bases, with 18 bases between. Germline CDR1 is SGHRS and CDR2 is YFSETQ. There are 16 residues in the CDR3. In DNA, the CDR3 is TGCGCCAGCAGCCCCCCGGCAGGGGCAAGCGGAAACACCATATATTTT. It translates to CASSPPAGASGNTIYF. Drawing the rest from reference TRBV5-1 and TRBJ1-3, the complete variable domain is KAGVTQTPRYLIKTRGQQVTLSCSPISGHRSVSWYQQTPGQGLQFLFEYFSETQRNKGNFPGRFSGRQFSNSRSEMNVSTLELGDSALYLCASSPPAGASGNTIYFGEGSWLTVV.

Notes on this clonotype: One end of the junction fails to match germline, which may point to a read error. This chain links TRBV27 with TRBJ2-2; no definite D call. Germline V CDR1 and CDR2: MNHEY, SMNVEV (reference sequence). The CDR3 covers 15 residues. DNA of the CDR3: TGTGCCGGCAGTTGGGTGGGGTGGGGCACCGGGGAGCTGTTTTTT. It is translated as CAGSWVGWGTGELFF.

This clonotype was detected many times. The rearrangement links TRBV7-9 to TRBJ2-7, with a weak D call TRBD2 (5 bases). Trimming left V 2 bases short and J 0 bases short, with 8 bases between. The CDR3 covers 14 residues. Germline loops: CDR1 SEHNR, CDR2 FQNEAQ (reference sequence). DNA for the CDR3: TGTGCCAGCAGCTTACCCGGGGTCTCCTACGAGCAGTACTTC. Encoded protein: CASSLPGVSYEQYF.

This sequence joins TRBV7-3 and TRBJ2-7; TRBD1 matches 9 bases. This CDR3 region has 15 residues. Trimming took 5 bases from V and 5 from J; bases not matched to a gene: 10. CDR1 is SGHTA, CDR2 FQGTGA, per germline. CDR3 in amino acids: CASSPRDRVHDEQYF. The CDR3, as DNA: TGTGCCAGCAGCCCCCGGGACAGGGTGCATGACGAGCAGTACTTC.

This clonotype showed up just a few times. CDR3 sequence reads: CASSFGVAGNSPLHF. The CDR3 nucleotides are TGTGCCAGCAGTTTCGGGGTGGCGGGGAATTCACCCCTCCACTTT. The rearrangement joins TRBV27 to TRBJ1-6; the D is unclear. The CDR3 extends over 15 amino acids. Trimming shortened V by 3 bases and J by 7 bases, and 13 bases separated the two germline ends. The germline V gene has CDR1 MNHEY and CDR2 SMNVEV (reference sequence).

To note about this clonotype: A much larger clone sits a single nucleotide away, making a read error possible. This rearrangement joins TRBV3-1 to TRBJ2-7; maybe TRBD2 (7 bases). The germline V gene has CDR1 LGHDT and CDR2 YNNKEL (reference sequence). The CDR3 runs to 16 residues. The V end was cut by 3 bases, the J end by 9 bases, with 24 bases between. CDR3 coding DNA: TGTGCCAGCAGCCAGCTTCGGGGGGCGGAATCACGAGGGCAGTACTTC. Translation gives CASSQLRGAESRGQYF.

In its sample, this clonotype was seen many times. The genes are TRBV5-1 and TRBJ1-6; the D gene is possibly TRBD1 (5 bases). This CDR3 spans 15 amino acids. The V end lost 0 bases, the J end lost 10 bases, and 14 bases lay between the germline ends. Germline V lookup: CDR1 SGHRS, CDR2 YFSETQ. CDR3 residues: CASSLAVRGYSPLHF. DNA of the CDR3: TGCGCCAGCAGCTTGGCCGTGAGGGGATACTCACCCCTCCACTTT.

The rearrangement links TRBV5-1 to TRBJ1-4; 7 bases are a match to TRBD1. CDR1 and CDR2 from the germline V gene are SGHRS and YFSETQ. CDR3 size: 14 residues. V was pared by 4 bases and J by 7 bases, with 7 bases of the junction left unmatched. In DNA form, the CDR3 reads TGCGCCAGCAGCCTGGGACAGTCCTTTGAAAAACTGTTTTTT. It translates to CASSLGQSFEKLFF.

This clonotype was counted ten times or more. CDR3 DNA sequence: TGTGCCAGCAGCACCATAGGGGTTGACACCCTCCACTTT. Translating it yields CASSTIGVDTLHF. This chain uses TRBV9 with TRBJ1-6; perhaps TRBD1 as D (5 bases). CDR1 SGDLS and CDR2 YYNGEE come from the germline V gene. The CDR3 consists of 13 residues. The V end was cut by 4 bases, the J end by 14 bases, with 16 bases between. Full variable domain (rest looked up from reference TRBV9 and TRBJ1-6): DSGVTQTPKHLITATGQRVTLRCSPRSGDLSVYWYQQSLDQGLQFLIQYYNGEERAKGNILERFSAQQFPDLHSELNLSSLELGDSALYFCASSTIGVDTLHFGNGTRLTVT.

This chain uses TRBV6-2 or TRBV6-3 with TRBJ1-6; TRBD1 might be the D (5 bases). Deletions cut 0 bases from V and 7 bases from J, with 16 bases between. The CDR3 spans 17 residues. Germline V gene data show CDR1 as MNHEY and CDR2 as SVGEGT. The DNA for the CDR3 is TGTGCCAGCAGTTACTCGATTATTGGGGCGAGAAATTCACCCCTCCACTTT. Translation: CASSYSIIGARNSPLHF.

This clonotype was observed many times. This sequence joins TRBV6-1 and TRBJ2-7; D may match TRBD1 or TRBD2 (6 bases each). From germline, CDR1 is MNHNS and CDR2 SASEGT. CDR3 size: 13 residues. Deletions cut 4 bases from V and 3 bases from J, with 10 bases between. In DNA form, the CDR3 reads TGTGCCAGCAGTGCGAAGGGGGGCTACGAGCAGTACTTC. Protein product: CASSAKGGYEQYF.

As regards this clonotype: A much bigger clone sits one base away, suggesting this may be a read error. The chain employs TRBV6-1 and TRBJ2-3; D uncertain. The CDR3 spans 15 residues. Trimming cost V 5 bases and J 7 bases, with 19 bases left between them. Per the germline V gene, CDR1 is MNHNS and CDR2 is SASEGT. This chain's CDR3 is CASSPPALVGHTQYF. As DNA, the CDR3 is TGTGCCAGCAGTCCCCCGGCCCTCGTAGGACATACGCAGTATTTT.

This clonotype occurred many times. The chain is built from TRBV10-3 and TRBJ1-1; D unclear. Germline CDR1 is ENHRY and CDR2 is SYGVKD. The V gene lost 4 bases and the J gene lost 1 base, with 13 bases spanning the gap. This CDR3 is built from 15 residues. CDR3 DNA: TGTGCCATCAGTGGGAAGGACGGTCCGAACACTGAAGCTTTCTTT. It encodes CAISGKDGPNTEAFF.

This clonotype was found many times. The chain carries TRBV18 and TRBJ2-5, with D possibly TRBD1 on 6 matching bases. The ends were cut back, 4 bases at V and 4 bases at J, with 10 bases in the middle. This CDR3 is built from 13 residues. The germline V gene encodes CDR1 KGHSH and CDR2 LQKENI. The CDR3 region is CASSRQVRETQYF. CDR3 in DNA: TGTGCCAGCTCACGACAGGTGCGAGAGACCCAGTACTTC.

This clonotype was counted only a few times. The V gene is TRBV6-5, the J gene TRBJ2-7; 8 bases map to TRBD2. This CDR3 is built from 15 residues. CDR1 MNHEY and CDR2 SVGAGI come from the germline V gene. The trim removed 2 bases at V and 2 bases at J, leaving 5 bases unmatched. CDR3 nucleotide sequence: TGTGCCAGCAGTTACCGGGACGGGGGGGCCTACGAGCAGTACTTC. Amino acid sequence: CASSYRDGGAYEQYF.